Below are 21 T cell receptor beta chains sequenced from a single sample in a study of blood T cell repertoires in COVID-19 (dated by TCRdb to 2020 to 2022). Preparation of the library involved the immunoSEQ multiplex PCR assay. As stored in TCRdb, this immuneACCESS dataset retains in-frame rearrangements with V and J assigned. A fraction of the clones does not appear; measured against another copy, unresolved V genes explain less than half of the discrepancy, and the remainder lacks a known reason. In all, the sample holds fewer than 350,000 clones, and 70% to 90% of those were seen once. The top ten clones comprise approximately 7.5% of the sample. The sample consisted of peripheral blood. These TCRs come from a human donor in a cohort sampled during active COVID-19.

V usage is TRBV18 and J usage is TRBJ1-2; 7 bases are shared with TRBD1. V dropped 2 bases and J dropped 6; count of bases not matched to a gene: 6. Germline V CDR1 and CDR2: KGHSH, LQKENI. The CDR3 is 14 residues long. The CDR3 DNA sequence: TGTGCCAGCTCACCATGGACAGGAGATAATGGCTACACCTTC. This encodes CASSPWTGDNGYTF.

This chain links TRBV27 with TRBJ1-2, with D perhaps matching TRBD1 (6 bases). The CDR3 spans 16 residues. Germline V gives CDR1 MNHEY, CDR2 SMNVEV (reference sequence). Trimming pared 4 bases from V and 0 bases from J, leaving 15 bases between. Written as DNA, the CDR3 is TGTGCCAGCAGTTCCCTAGGGGGAGAAGCTAACTATGGCTACACCTTC. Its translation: CASSSLGGEANYGYTF.

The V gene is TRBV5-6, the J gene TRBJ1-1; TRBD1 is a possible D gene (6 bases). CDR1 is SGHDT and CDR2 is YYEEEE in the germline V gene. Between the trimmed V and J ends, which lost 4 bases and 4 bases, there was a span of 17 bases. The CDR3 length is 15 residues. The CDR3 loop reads CASSRLRGGFTEAFF. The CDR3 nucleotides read TGTGCCAGCAGCCGCCTCCGGGGGGGCTTCACTGAAGCTTTCTTT.

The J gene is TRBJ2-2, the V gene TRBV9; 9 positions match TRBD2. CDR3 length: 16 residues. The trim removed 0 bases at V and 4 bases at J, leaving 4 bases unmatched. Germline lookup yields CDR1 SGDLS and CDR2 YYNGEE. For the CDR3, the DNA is TGTGCCAGCAGCGTAGATGCGGGGGGGCCCACCGGGGAGCTGTTTTTT. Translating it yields CASSVDAGGPTGELFF.

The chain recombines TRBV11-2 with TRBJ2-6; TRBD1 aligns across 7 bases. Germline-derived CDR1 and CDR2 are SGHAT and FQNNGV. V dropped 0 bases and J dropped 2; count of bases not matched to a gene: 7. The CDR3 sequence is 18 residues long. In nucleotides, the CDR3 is TGTGCCAGCAGCTTAGAAGGGGGCGGACGGGCTGGGGCCAACGTCCTGACTTTC. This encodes CASSLEGGGRAGANVLTF. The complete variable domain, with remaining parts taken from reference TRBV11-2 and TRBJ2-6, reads EAGVAQSPRYKIIEKRQSVAFWCNPISGHATLYWYQQILGQGPKLLIQFQNNGVVDDSQLPKDRFSAERLKGVDSTLKIQPAKLEDSAVYLCASSLEGGGRAGANVLTFGAGSRLTVL.

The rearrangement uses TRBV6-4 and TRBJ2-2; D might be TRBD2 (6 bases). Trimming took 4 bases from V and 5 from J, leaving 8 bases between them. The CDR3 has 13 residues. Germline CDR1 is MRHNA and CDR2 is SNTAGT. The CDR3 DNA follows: TGTGCCAGCAGTGTGGAGGGTACCGGGGAGCTGTTTTTT. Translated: CASSVEGTGELFF.

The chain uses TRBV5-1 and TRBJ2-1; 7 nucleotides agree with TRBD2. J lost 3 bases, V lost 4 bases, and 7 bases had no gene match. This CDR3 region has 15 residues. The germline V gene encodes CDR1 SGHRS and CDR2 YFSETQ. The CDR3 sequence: CASSPLGGGYNEQFF. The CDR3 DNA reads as TGCGCCAGCAGCCCGCTTGGCGGGGGCTACAATGAGCAGTTCTTC.

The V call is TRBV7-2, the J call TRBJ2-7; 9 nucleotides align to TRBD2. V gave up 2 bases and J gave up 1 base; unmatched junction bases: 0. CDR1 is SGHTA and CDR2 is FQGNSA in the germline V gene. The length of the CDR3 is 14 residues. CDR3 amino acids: CASSLTSGSYEQYF. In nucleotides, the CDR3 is TGTGCCAGCAGCTTAACTAGCGGGTCCTACGAGCAGTACTTC.

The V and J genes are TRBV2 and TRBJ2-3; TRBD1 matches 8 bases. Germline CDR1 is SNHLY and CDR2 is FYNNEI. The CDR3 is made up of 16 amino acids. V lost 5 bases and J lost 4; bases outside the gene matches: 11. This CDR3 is CASSWGQVARADTQYF. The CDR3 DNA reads TGTGCCAGCAGTTGGGGACAGGTTGCACGGGCAGATACGCAGTATTTT.

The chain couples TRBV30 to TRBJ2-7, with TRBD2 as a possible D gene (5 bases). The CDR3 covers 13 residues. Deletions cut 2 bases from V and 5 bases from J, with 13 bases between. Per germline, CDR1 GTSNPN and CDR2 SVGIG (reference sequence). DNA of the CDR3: TGTGCCTGGAGTATAGCGCTCTTAGACGAGCAGTACTTC. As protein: CAWSIALLDEQYF. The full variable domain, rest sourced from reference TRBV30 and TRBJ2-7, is SQTIHQWPATLVQPVGSPLSLECTVEGTSNPNLYWYRQAAGRGLQLLFYSVGIGQISSEVPQNLSASRPQDRQFILSSKKLLLSDSGFYLCAWSIALLDEQYFGPGTRLTVT.

The DNA for the CDR3 is TGTGCCATCAGCGCCGGGACAGGGGTGCGCAATGAGCAGTTCTTC. Translated: CAISAGTGVRNEQFF. The V call is TRBV10-3, the J call TRBJ2-1, with 10 nucleotides matching TRBD1. The CDR3 covers 15 residues. V shed 6 bases, J shed 6 bases, and the junction held 8 bases outside the gene matches. Looked up from germline, CDR1 is ENHRY and CDR2 is SYGVKD.

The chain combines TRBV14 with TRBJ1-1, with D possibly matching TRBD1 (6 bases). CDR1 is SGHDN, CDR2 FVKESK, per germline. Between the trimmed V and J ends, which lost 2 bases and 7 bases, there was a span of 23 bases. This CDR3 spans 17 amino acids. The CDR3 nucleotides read TGTGCCAGCAGCCAATTTAACAAGAAGCTTGAACAGGGTGAAGCTTTCTTT. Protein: CASSQFNKKLEQGEAFF.

CDR3 nucleotides: TGTGCCAGCAGCTTTTTACAGGGTCTCAGGGGTGAAAAACTGTTTTTT. This codes for CASSFLQGLRGEKLFF. This chain links TRBV11-2 with TRBJ1-4; a weak D match, TRBD1 (6 bases). CDR1 is SGHAT and CDR2 is FQNNGV in the germline V gene. V was clipped by 3 bases and J by 7 bases, with 18 bases between them. The CDR3 is 16 residues long.

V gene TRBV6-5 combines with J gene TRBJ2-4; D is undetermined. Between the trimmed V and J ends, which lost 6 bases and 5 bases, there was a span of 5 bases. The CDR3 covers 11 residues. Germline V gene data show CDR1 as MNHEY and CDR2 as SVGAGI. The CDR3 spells CASSFENIQYF. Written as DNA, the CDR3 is TGTGCCAGCAGCTTCGAAAACATTCAGTACTTC.

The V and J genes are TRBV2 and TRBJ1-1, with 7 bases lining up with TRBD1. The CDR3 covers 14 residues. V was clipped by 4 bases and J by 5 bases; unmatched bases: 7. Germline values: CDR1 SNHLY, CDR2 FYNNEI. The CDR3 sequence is CASSGQGVLTEAFF. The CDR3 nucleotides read TGTGCCAGCAGTGGACAGGGAGTACTAACTGAAGCTTTCTTT.

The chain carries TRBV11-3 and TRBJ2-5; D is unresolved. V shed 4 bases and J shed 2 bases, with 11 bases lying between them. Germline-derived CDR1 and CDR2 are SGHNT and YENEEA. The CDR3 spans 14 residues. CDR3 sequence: CASSSPELQETQYF. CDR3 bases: TGTGCCAGCAGCTCCCCGGAGCTACAAGAGACCCAGTACTTC.

CDR3 in amino acids: CASSQRYNEQFF. CDR3 in DNA: TGTGCCAGCAGCCAGAGGTACAATGAGCAGTTCTTC. The rearrangement uses TRBV3-1 (or the pseudogene TRBV3-2) and TRBJ2-1; the D is unclear. Germline values: CDR1 LGHDT, CDR2 YNNKEL (reference sequence). CDR3 length: 12 residues. V was cut by 3 bases and J by 4 bases, with 4 bases left in between.

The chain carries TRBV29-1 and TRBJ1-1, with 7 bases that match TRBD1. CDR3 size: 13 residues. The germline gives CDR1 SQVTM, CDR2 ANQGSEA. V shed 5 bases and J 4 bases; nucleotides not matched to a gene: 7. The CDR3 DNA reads TGCAGCGTTATACAGGGGAGAGGCACTGAAGCTTTCTTT. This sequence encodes CSVIQGRGTEAFF.

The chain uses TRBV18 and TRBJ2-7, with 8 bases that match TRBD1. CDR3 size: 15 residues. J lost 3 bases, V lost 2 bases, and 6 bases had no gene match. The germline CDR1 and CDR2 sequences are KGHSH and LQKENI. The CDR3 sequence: CASSPGTGPIYEQYF. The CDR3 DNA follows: TGTGCCAGCTCACCAGGGACAGGTCCTATCTACGAGCAGTACTTC.

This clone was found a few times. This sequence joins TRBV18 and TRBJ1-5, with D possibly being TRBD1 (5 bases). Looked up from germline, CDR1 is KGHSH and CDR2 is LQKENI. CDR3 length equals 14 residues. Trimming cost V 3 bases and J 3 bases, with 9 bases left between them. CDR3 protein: CASSPDSNNQPQHF. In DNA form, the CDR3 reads TGTGCCAGCTCACCTGACAGTAACAATCAGCCCCAGCATTTT.

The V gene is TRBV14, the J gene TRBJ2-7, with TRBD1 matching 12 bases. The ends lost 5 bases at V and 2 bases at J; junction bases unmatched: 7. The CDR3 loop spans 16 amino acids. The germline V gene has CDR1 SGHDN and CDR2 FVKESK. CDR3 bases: TGTGCCAGCAGCTATGGGACAGGGGGCTTTCCCTACGAGCAGTACTTC. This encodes CASSYGTGGFPYEQYF.